The entry below gives a single TCR beta chain sequence along with its context. Its antigen is currently unknown. This CDR3 region has 13 residues. CDR1 is SGDLS and CDR2 is YYNGEE in the germline V gene. V was trimmed by 3 bases and J by 6 bases, leaving 11 bases between them. The sample comes from a study of shared clonotypes between healthy human individuals. Overall study findings and caveats: Clonotypes shared by all four sorted-subset donors had higher generation probabilities than non-shared clonotypes. Among the subsets, naive ones generally showed larger estimated richness than memory ones. Rarefaction curves obtained for sorted subsets showed sequencing incomplete despite large depth.

Naive-designated CD8 cells lacked CD45RO, were positively enriched for CCR7, and omitted terminally differentiated effector memory CD45RA+ cells. Clones were read by immunoSEQ multiplex PCR, and TCRdb kept only the in-frame ones, dropping some. The sample holds roughly 2.1 million clones, roughly 91% seen once. Sequences were obtained from naive CD8+ T cells from PBMCs. The V call is TRBV9, the J call TRBJ2-3; TRBD1 is a possible D gene (5 bases). The source of this sequence is a man aged 18 to 29 in good health. Some clones in this sample may be carry-over from other donors' samples. For the CDR3, the DNA is TGTGCCAGCAGCGCGGACCAGGGCGATACGCAGTATTTT. Translation gives CASSADQGDTQYF.